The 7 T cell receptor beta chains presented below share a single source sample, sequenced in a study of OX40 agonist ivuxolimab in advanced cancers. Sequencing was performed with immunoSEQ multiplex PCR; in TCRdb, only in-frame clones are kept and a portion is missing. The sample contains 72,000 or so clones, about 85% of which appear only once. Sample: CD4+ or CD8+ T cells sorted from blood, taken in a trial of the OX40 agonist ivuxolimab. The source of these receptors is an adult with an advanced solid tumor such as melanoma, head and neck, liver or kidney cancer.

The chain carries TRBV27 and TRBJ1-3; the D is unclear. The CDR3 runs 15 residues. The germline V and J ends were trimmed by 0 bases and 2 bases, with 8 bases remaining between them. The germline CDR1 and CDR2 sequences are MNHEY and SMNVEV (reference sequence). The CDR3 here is CASSLSVGTGNTIYF. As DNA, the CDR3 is TGTGCCAGCAGTTTATCCGTGGGGACTGGAAACACCATATATTTT.

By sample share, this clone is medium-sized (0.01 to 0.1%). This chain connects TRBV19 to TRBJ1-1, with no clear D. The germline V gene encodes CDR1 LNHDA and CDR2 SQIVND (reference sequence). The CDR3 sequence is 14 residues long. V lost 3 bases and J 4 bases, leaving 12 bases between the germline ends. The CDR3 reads CASSIGFSGTEAFF. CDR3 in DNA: TGTGCCAGTAGTATTGGGTTTAGCGGCACTGAAGCTTTCTTT. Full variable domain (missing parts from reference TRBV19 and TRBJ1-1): DGGITQSPKYLFRKEGQNVTLSCEQNLNHDAMYWYRQDPGQGLRLIYYSQIVNDFQKGDIAEGYSVSREKKESFPLTVTSAQKNPTAFYLCASSIGFSGTEAFFGQGTRLTVV.

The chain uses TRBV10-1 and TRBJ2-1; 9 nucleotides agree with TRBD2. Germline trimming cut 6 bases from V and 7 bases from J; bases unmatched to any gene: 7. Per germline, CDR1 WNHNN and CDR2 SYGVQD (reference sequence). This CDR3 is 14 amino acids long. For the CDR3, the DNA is TGCGCCAGCAGCCTGGGCGGGGGGGAGAATGAGCAGTTCTTC. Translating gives CASSLGGGENEQFF.

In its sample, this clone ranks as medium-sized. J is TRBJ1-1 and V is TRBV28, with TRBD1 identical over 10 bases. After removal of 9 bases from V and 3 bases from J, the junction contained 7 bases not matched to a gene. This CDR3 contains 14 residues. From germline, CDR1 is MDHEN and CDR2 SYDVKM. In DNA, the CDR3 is TGTGCCAGTAAACAAGGGACAGGGGACACTGAAGCTTTCTTT. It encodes CASKQGTGDTEAFF.

CDR3 residues: CSASSPGEQYF. CDR3 coding DNA: TGCAGTGCTAGTAGCCCGGGGGAGCAGTACTTC. V gene TRBV20-1 combines with J gene TRBJ2-7, with a tentative D call TRBD2 (5 bases). Germline-derived CDR1 and CDR2 are DFQATT and SNEGSKA (reference sequence). This CDR3 is 11 amino acids long. V dropped 3 bases and J dropped 7 bases, with 10 bases sitting between them.

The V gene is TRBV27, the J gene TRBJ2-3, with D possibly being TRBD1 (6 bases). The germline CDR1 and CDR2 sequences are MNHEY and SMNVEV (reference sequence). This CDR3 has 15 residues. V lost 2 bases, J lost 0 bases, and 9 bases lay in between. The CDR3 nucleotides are TGTGCCAGCAGTTTAAGACAGGAGAGCACAGATACGCAGTATTTT. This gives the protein CASSLRQESTDTQYF.

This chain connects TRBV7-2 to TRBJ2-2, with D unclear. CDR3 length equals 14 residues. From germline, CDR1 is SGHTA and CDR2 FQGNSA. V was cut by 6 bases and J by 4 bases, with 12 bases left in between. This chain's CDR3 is CASRGGLFTGELFF. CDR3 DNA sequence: TGTGCCAGCAGGGGTGGGTTGTTCACCGGGGAGCTGTTTTTT.